Listed below are T cell receptor beta chains from one sample, sequenced in a study of cytotoxic CD8 clonotypes in ibrutinib-treated CLL. Assay: immunoSEQ multiplex PCR; the TCRdb copy retains only in-frame clones and omits some. This sample has 40,000 or so clones, with 49% found just once. Sequenced material: PBMCs, taken before ibrutinib treatment. The receptors here all came from a human donor with chronic lymphocytic leukemia. Each CDR3 is given with its conserved first and last residue. D genes are given only for firm matches. Rows give clone size only sometimes, using once, few, many, or a class for an expanded clone.

V gene	D gene	clone size	J gene	CDR3 DNA	CDR3 protein
TRBV5-6	.	.	TRBJ2-7	TGCGCCAGCAGCCCACATCGGGCGGGCCCTCCCTACGAGCAGTACTTC	CASSPHRAGPPYEQYF
TRBV5-1	.	.	TRBJ1-1	TGCGCCAGCAGCTCGCCCCAGGGCAGAAAGCGAGCTGAAGCTTTCTTT	CASSSPQGRKRAEAFF
TRBV13	.	.	TRBJ2-5	TGTGCCAGCCGCGCCGGGATGGCGGAGACCCAGTACTTC	CASRAGMAETQYF
TRBV14	TRBD1	.	TRBJ1-2	TGTGCCAGCAGCCCGCTCCCGGGACAGGGAAGCTATGGCTACACCTTC	CASSPLPGQGSYGYTF
TRBV6-5	.	.	TRBJ1-6	TGTGCCATCAGCGGGGACGATCTAGATTCACCCCTCCACTTT	CAISGDDLDSPLHF
TRBV9	.	few	TRBJ1-2	TGTGCCAGCAGCGTAGAAGGGCGGGAGGGCGGCTACACCTTC	CASSVEGREGGYTF
TRBV27	TRBD1	.	TRBJ1-6	TGTGCCAGCAGCATAGAGCGGGACAGAAATTCACCCCTCCACTTT	CASSIERDRNSPLHF
TRBV19	TRBD1	.	TRBJ1-5	TGTGCCAGTAGTACGACAGGGGGGTACAATCAGCCCCAGCATTTT	CASSTTGGYNQPQHF
TRBV6-6	.	medium-sized	TRBJ1-2	TGTGCCAGCAGCCACCAGGGCTATGGCTACACCTTC	CASSHQGYGYTF
TRBV29-1	TRBD2	.	TRBJ2-5	TGCAGCATCCAGACTAGCGGGGAAGAGACCCAGTACTTC	CSIQTSGEETQYF
TRBV6-1	.	.	TRBJ2-2	TGTGCCAGCAGTTTAACCCAGGCGAACACCGGGGAGCTGTTTTTT	CASSLTQANTGELFF
TRBV5-1	TRBD1	.	TRBJ2-6	TGCGCCAGCAGCTTGCCGGACAGGGTGAGCTCTGGGGCCAACGTCCTGACTTTC	CASSLPDRVSSGANVLTF
TRBV19	TRBD1	few	TRBJ2-7	TGTGCCAGTAGTACGGGGACAGGGACCTACGAGCAGTACTTC	CASSTGTGTYEQYF
TRBV5-1	TRBD2	.	TRBJ2-5	TGCGCCAGCAGCCCAGGGACTAGCGCGGAAGAGACCCAGTACTTC	CASSPGTSAEETQYF
TRBV4-1	.	few	TRBJ1-4	TGCGCCAGCAGCCAAGTAAGGGGTAAATTTGAAAAACTGTTTTTT	CASSQVRGKFEKLFF
TRBV5-1	.	.	TRBJ1-4	TGCGCCAGCAGCTTGGAGTATGAGATGGGTGAAAAACTGTTTTTT	CASSLEYEMGEKLFF
TRBV4-2	TRBD2	.	TRBJ2-1	TGTGCCAGCAGCCAGGCGACTAGCGGGGCTTACAATGAGCAGTTCTTC	CASSQATSGAYNEQFF
TRBV5-1	.	few	TRBJ2-4	TGCGCCAGCAGCCCGGAGGGGGATCAGAACATTCAGTACTTC	CASSPEGDQNIQYF
TRBV20-1	.	.	TRBJ2-7	TGCAGTGCGAGACTAGTGGACGAGCAGTACTTC	CSARLVDEQYF
TRBV7-2	.	.	TRBJ2-7	TGTGCCAGCAGCTTTGGCTTCAGCTCCTACGAGCAGTACTTC	CASSFGFSSYEQYF
TRBV2	.	.	TRBJ2-3	TGTGCCAGCAGTAAATCCGGCACAGATACGCAGTATTTT	CASSKSGTDTQYF
TRBV27	.	.	TRBJ1-3	TGTGCCAGCAGCCCCGGACCCAGGGTGTTTGGAAACACCATATATTTT	CASSPGPRVFGNTIYF
TRBV11-2	TRBD2	.	TRBJ2-2	TGTGCCAGCAGCCGCCAGTTCTCCGCCAGCGGGGACACCGGGGAGCTGTTTTTT	CASSRQFSASGDTGELFF